This record concerns one T cell receptor (beta chain) sequence. Authors' processing steps: Reference gene primer amplification in the assay estimated nucleated cell counts. Here immunoSEQ multiplex PCR was the method, and the copy in TCRdb shows in-frame clones only, minus some. For V, J and clone size, that table is used; D and trimming come from the DNA. The sample lists approximately 200,000 clones, about 82% occurring once. The sample belongs to a study of blood T cell repertoires in COVID-19. CDR3 length: 20 amino acids. Participant age was roughly 18 to 100 years, and participants resided in 20 to 30 US areas.

The gene calls are TRBV1 and TRBJ1-4. TRBV1 is described as a pseudogene. The clonotype was recovered from a woman in her twenties or thirties who had recovered from COVID-19. Sequencing input: PBMCs or T cells enriched from blood (not recorded which). As DNA, the CDR3 is TGCACCAGCAGCCAAGATCCGCCGCCCCTCAGACGGCGGCAAAATGAAAAACTGTTTTTT. This sequence encodes CTSSQDPPPLRRRQNEKLFF.